Listed below are T cell receptor beta chains from one sample, sequenced in a study of T cells in lung cancer brain metastases. Only in-frame clones appear in the TCRdb table, and some are missing; sequencing was by immunoSEQ multiplex PCR. This table has under 1,000 clones, more than 80% appearing once. The specimen sequenced was tumor tissue from a brain metastasis. These TCRs come from a man in his 70s with non-small cell lung cancer that had spread to the brain. The CDR3 runs from the conserved cysteine through the conserved F or W. Fields, in order: clone size, J gene, D gene, CDR3 length, V gene, CDR3 DNA, CDR3 protein. A D gene is named only where the DNA matches it firmly. Clone sizes are given selectively: once, few, many, or a class where the clone is expanded.

>.|TRBJ2-6|TRBD1|20|TRBV23-1
TGCGCCAGCACTCAGACTCTCAGGGGGCTCTCCCACTCTGGGGCCAACGTCCTGACTTTC
CASTQTLRGLSHSGANVLTF
>.|TRBJ1-1|.|14|TRBV7-9
TGTGCCAGCAGCTTGAACAGGGATAACACTGAAGCTTTCTTT
CASSLNRDNTEAFF
>.|TRBJ2-3|.|13|TRBV6-5
TGTGCCAGCAGTTACTTGATGTCAGATACGCAGTATTTT
CASSYLMSDTQYF
>.|TRBJ2-7|.|15|TRBV9
TGTGCCAGCAGCGTAGGGTCGTGGGCCTCCTACGAGCAGTACTTC
CASSVGSWASYEQYF
>.|TRBJ2-5|.|11|TRBV19
TGTGCCAGTAGTATTTACGGCACCCAGTACTTC
CASSIYGTQYF
>once|TRBJ1-3|.|14|TRBV6-5
TGTGCCAGCAGTTATGAAAGGGATGGAAACACCATATATTTT
CASSYERDGNTIYF
>.|TRBJ2-1|TRBD2|14|TRBV4-2
TGTGCCAGCAGCCAAGACCAGATAGCGGGGGTGAGGATCTTC
CASSQDQIAGVRIF
>.|TRBJ2-3|TRBD2|18|TRBV5-4
TGTGCCAGCAGCAAGAGAGGGATGGTAGCGGGAGTAAGAGATACGCAGTATTTT
CASSKRGMVAGVRDTQYF
>.|TRBJ1-1|.|15|TRBV5-1
TGCGCCAGCAGCTTGGGGGGACTCCAGAACACTGAAGCTTTCTTT
CASSLGGLQNTEAFF
>.|TRBJ2-2|.|12|TRBV9
TGTGCCAGCAACGCAGTCAGCGGAGAGCTGTTTTTT
CASNAVSGELFF
>.|TRBJ2-5|TRBD1|15|TRBV4-1
TGCGCCAGCAGCCAGGGACAGGGGGGACCTGAGACCCAGTACTTC
CASSQGQGGPETQYF
>.|TRBJ1-1|.|16|TRBV18
TGTGCCAGCTCACCACCCGACGCGGCATTTTGGACTGAAGCTTTCTTT
CASSPPDAAFWTEAFF
>.|TRBJ2-4|TRBD1|14|TRBV7-3
TGTGCCAGCAGCTTATCAGGGGGTCAAAACATTCAGTACTTC
CASSLSGGQNIQYF
>.|TRBJ2-1|TRBD2|13|TRBV7-9
TGTGCCAGCAGCTTGGGGACTAGTACCGAGCAGTTCTTC
CASSLGTSTEQFF
>.|TRBJ1-1|.|14|TRBV7-9
TGTGCCAGCAGCCGTGGGGGGACCAGGACTGAAGCTTTCTTT
CASSRGGTRTEAFF
>.|TRBJ2-3|TRBD2|16|TRBV9
TGTGCCAGCAGCGCCCTTGAGGGACTAGTGGCAGATACGCAGTATTTT
CASSALEGLVADTQYF
>.|TRBJ2-7|.|14|TRBV5-5
TGTGCCAGCAGCTCCTGGGCCGGGACCTACGAGCAGTACTTC
CASSSWAGTYEQYF
>.|TRBJ2-2|TRBD1|15|TRBV5-5
TGTGCCAGCAGTCAGGACAGGGCGGGGACCGGGGAGCTGTTTTTT
CASSQDRAGTGELFF
>.|TRBJ2-5|TRBD2|13|TRBV5-6
TGTGTCAGCAGCACCGGACTAGCAGAGACCCAGTACTTC
CVSSTGLAETQYF
>.|TRBJ2-3|.|15|TRBV19
TGTGCCAGTAGCCCCACTGGGTCTAGCACAGATACGCAGTATTTT
CASSPTGSSTDTQYF
>.|TRBJ1-2|TRBD1|13|TRBV7-8
TGTGCCAGCAGCTTGGGGACAGGGGCCCTTCATGCCTTC
CASSLGTGALHAF
>.|TRBJ2-1|.|15|TRBV7-3
TGTGCCAGCAGCCCAGTAGCGGGACAGGGAGGGGAGCAGTTCTTC
CASSPVAGQGGEQFF
>.|TRBJ1-2|TRBD1|13|TRBV18
TGTGCTAGCTCACCGGACAGGGAGTATGGCTACACCTTC
CASSPDREYGYTF
>.|TRBJ1-5|.|14|TRBV6-6
TGTGCCAGCAGTGCAGACAGTAGCAATCAGCCCCAGCATTTT
CASSADSSNQPQHF
>.|TRBJ1-5|TRBD1|16|TRBV6-1
TGTGCCAGCAGTGAGAGGGGAGGGGGCACGTATCAGCCCCAGCATTTT
CASSERGGGTYQPQHF
>.|TRBJ1-2|.|11|TRBV6-1
TGTGCCAGCGGAGGGAACTATGGCTACACCTTC
CASGGNYGYTF
>.|TRBJ1-1|.|12|TRBV29-1
TGCAGCGTAATACCTACTAACACTGAAGCTTTCTTT
CSVIPTNTEAFF
>.|TRBJ2-1|.|14|TRBV6-6
TGTGCCAGCAGTTACTCGGTCAGCCCGGATGAGCAGTTCTTC
CASSYSVSPDEQFF
>.|TRBJ1-5|.|15|TRBV18
TGTGCCAGCTCAGGCATCGGACAGCTCTACCAGCCCCAACATTTT
CASSGIGQLYQPQHF
>.|TRBJ1-4|TRBD1|15|TRBV5-1
TGCGCCAGCAGCCCGGGACAGGGACTTTATGAAAAACTGTTTTTT
CASSPGQGLYEKLFF
>.|TRBJ1-2|TRBD1|14|TRBV27
TGTGCCAGCAGTTTGCAGGGGGCAAACTATGGCTACACCTTC
CASSLQGANYGYTF
>.|TRBJ2-6|.|15|TRBV7-6
TGTGCCAGCAGCCTCGGACACTCTGGGGCCAACGTCCTGACTTTC
CASSLGHSGANVLTF
>.|TRBJ2-2|.|15|TRBV7-2
TGTGCCAGCAGCTTAGAAGACTACCACACCGGGGAGCTGTTTTTT
CASSLEDYHTGELFF
>.|TRBJ2-1|.|15|TRBV7-3
TGTGCCAGCAGCCCCGCCGGGTTTGGCGAGAATGAGCAGTTCTTC
CASSPAGFGENEQFF
>few|TRBJ2-3|TRBD1|14|TRBV27
TGTGCCAGCAGCCTCTCGCGGACAGGAGATACGCAGTATTTT
CASSLSRTGDTQYF
>.|TRBJ1-1|.|14|TRBV7-2
TGTGCCAGCAGCTTAGTCCAGGGAGGAACTGAAGCTTTCTTT
CASSLVQGGTEAFF
>.|TRBJ2-3|.|14|TRBV9
TGTGCCAGCAGCCCCCGACTAGATCCAGATACGCAGTATTTT
CASSPRLDPDTQYF
>.|TRBJ2-3|TRBD2|16|TRBV5-6
TGTGCCAGCAGCCAACAATGGCGGGAGGTCACAGATACGCAGTATTTT
CASSQQWREVTDTQYF
>large|TRBJ2-7|.|15|TRBV7-2
TGTGCCAGCAGCTTAGATTGGGGTATCACCTACGAGCAGTACTTC
CASSLDWGITYEQYF
>.|TRBJ2-3|.|13|TRBV7-2
TGTGCCAGCAGCTTAAATAAACTGGATACGCAGTATTTT
CASSLNKLDTQYF
>.|TRBJ1-4|.|14|TRBV11-3
TGTGCCAGCAGAAGACGACAAGGGCACGAAAAACTGTTTTTT
CASRRRQGHEKLFF
>.|TRBJ1-4|.|18|TRBV4-2
TGTGCCAGCAGCCAAGAGTCGCAGACGGCCGCAACTAATGAAAAACTGTTTTTT
CASSQESQTAATNEKLFF
>.|TRBJ1-3|.|16|TRBV27
TGTGCCAGCAGTCCAAACCTCATTCTCTCTGGAAACACCATATATTTT
CASSPNLILSGNTIYF
>.|TRBJ1-1|.|12|TRBV29-1
TGCAGCGTTGTCAAGGCCGGGGTTGAAGCTTTCTTT
CSVVKAGVEAFF
>.|TRBJ2-2|TRBD2|14|TRBV10-2
TGCGCCAGCAGGTCAGCGGGAGACACCGGGGAGCTGTTTTTT
CASRSAGDTGELFF
>.|TRBJ2-3|.|15|TRBV2
TGTGCCAGCAGTGAGGCCACAGGGCGAACAGATACGCAGTATTTT
CASSEATGRTDTQYF
>.|TRBJ2-1|TRBD2|14|TRBV11-3
TGTGCCAGCAGCTTATCCCGACTAGCGGGTGAGCAGTTCTTC
CASSLSRLAGEQFF
>.|TRBJ1-1|TRBD1|16|TRBV5-1
TGCGCCAGCAGCCCAGGACGGACAGGGTGGAACACTGAAGCTTTCTTT
CASSPGRTGWNTEAFF
>.|TRBJ1-2|TRBD1|15|TRBV6-1
TGTGCCAGCAGTGAATTAGGGGACAGAACCTATGGCTACACCTTC
CASSELGDRTYGYTF